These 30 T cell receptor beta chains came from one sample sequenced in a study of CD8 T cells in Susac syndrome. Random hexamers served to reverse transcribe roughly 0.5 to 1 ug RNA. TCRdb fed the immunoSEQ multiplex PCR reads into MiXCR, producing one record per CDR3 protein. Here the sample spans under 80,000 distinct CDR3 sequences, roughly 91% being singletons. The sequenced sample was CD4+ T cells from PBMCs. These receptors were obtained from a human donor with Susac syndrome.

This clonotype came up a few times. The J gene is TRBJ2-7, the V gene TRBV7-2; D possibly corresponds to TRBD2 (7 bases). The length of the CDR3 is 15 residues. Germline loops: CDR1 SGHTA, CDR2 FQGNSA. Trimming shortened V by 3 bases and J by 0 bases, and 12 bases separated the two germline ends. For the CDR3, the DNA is TGTGCCAGCAGCTTTGGGGGGGCTCGCTCCTACGAGCAGTACTTC. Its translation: CASSFGGARSYEQYF. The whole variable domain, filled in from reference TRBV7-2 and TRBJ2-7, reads GAGVSQSPSNKVTEKGKDVELRCDPISGHTALYWYRQSLGQGLEFLIYFQGNSAPDKSGLPSDRFSAERTGGSVSTLTIQRTQQEDSAVYLCASSFGGARSYEQYFGPGTRLTVT.

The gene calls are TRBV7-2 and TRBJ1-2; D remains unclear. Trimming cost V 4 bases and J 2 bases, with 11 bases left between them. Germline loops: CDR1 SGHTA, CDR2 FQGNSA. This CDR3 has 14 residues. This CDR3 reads CASSSPSGNYGYTF. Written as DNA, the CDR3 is TGTGCCAGCAGCTCCCCCAGCGGGAACTATGGCTACACCTTC. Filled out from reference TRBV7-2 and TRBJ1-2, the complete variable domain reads GAGVSQSPSNKVTEKGKDVELRCDPISGHTALYWYRQSLGQGLEFLIYFQGNSAPDKSGLPSDRFSAERTGGSVSTLTIQRTQQEDSAVYLCASSSPSGNYGYTFGSGTRLTVV.

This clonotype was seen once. CDR3 nucleotides: TGTGCCAGCAGTTACTCAGCTCCAGGGGATTCCTCTGGAAACACCATATATTTT. It yields the protein CASSYSAPGDSSGNTIYF. This chain links TRBV6-5 with TRBJ1-3; TRBD1 is a possible D gene (6 bases). The germline CDR1 and CDR2 sequences are MNHEY and SVGAGI. The V and J ends lost 0 bases and 0 bases respectively, with 15 bases between them. The CDR3 consists of 18 residues.

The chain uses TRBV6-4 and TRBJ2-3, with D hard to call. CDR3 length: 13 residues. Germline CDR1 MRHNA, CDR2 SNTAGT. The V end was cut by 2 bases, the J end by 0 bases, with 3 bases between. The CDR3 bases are TGTGCCAGCAGTGACGGGAGCACAGATACGCAGTATTTT. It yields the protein CASSDGSTDTQYF.

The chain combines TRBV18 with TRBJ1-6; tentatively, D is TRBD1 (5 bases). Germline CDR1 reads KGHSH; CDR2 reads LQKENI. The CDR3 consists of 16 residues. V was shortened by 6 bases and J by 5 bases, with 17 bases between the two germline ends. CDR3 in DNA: TGTGCCAGCTCGCCCATGGGACCGGCTAATAATTCACCCCTCCACTTT. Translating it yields CASSPMGPANNSPLHF.

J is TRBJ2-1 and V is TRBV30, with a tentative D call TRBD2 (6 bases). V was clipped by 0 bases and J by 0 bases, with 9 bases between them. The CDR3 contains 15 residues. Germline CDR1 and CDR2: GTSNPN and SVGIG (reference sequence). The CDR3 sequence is CAWSVGTPSYNEQFF. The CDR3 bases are TGTGCCTGGAGTGTCGGGACTCCCTCCTACAATGAGCAGTTCTTC.

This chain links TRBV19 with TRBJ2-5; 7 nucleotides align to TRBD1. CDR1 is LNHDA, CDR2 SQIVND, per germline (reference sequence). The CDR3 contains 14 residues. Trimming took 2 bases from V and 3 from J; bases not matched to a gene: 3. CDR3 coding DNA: TGTGCCAGTAGTATAAGGACAGGAAAAGAGACCCAGTACTTC. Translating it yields CASSIRTGKETQYF.

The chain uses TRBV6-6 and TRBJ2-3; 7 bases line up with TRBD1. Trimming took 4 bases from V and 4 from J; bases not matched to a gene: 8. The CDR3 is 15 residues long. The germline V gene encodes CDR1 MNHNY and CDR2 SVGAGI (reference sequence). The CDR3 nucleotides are TGTGCCAGCAGTTCCCTAGACAGGGCGGCAGATACGCAGTATTTT. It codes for CASSSLDRAADTQYF.

CDR3 residues: CASSLLARLGGELFF. CDR3 coding DNA: TGCGCCAGCAGCTTACTAGCCCGACTTGGCGGGGAGCTGTTTTTT. The chain has TRBV5-1 and TRBJ2-2; the D gene is possibly TRBD2 (6 bases). The CDR3 totals 15 residues. Germline CDR1 SGHRS, CDR2 YFSETQ. Trimming removed 2 bases from V and 7 bases from J, with 15 bases in between.

The CDR3 nucleotides read TGTGCCAGCGAGTTCGGACAGACAGTCCCCTACGAGCAGTACTTC. As protein: CASEFGQTVPYEQYF. The J gene is TRBJ2-7, the V gene TRBV2; weak D call: TRBD1 (6 bases). The CDR3 is 15 residues long. With 8 bases removed from V and 2 bases from J, the gap between germline ends came to 19 bases. CDR1 SNHLY and CDR2 FYNNEI come from the germline V gene.

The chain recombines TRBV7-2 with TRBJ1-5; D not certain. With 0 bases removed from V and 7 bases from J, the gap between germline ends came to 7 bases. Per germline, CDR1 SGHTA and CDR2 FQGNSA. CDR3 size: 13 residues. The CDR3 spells CASSLAMPQPQHF. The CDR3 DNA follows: TGTGCCAGCAGCTTAGCTATGCCGCAGCCCCAGCATTTT.

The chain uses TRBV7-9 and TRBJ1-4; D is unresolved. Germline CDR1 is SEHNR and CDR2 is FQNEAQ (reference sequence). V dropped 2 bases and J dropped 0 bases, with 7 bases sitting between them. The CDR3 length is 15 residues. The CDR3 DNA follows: TGTGCCAGCAGCTTAAGTCAGGCAACTAATGAAAAACTGTTTTTT. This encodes CASSLSQATNEKLFF.

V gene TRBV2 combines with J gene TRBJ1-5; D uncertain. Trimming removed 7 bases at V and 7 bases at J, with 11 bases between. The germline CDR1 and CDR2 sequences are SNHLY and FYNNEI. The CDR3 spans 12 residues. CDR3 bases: TGTGCCAGCACCGATCAAGTGCAGCCCCAGCATTTT. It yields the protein CASTDQVQPQHF.

The DNA for the CDR3 is TGTGCCAGCAGCTTTCAAGGTAGCGGGGAAGATTACCAAGAGACCCAGTACTTC. This translates into CASSFQGSGEDYQETQYF. V usage is TRBV7-9 and J usage is TRBJ2-5; 8 nucleotides match TRBD2. Trimming removed 3 bases from V and 0 bases from J; junction bases left unmatched: 12. The CDR3 runs 18 residues. Germline V gene data show CDR1 as SEHNR and CDR2 as FQNEAQ (reference sequence).

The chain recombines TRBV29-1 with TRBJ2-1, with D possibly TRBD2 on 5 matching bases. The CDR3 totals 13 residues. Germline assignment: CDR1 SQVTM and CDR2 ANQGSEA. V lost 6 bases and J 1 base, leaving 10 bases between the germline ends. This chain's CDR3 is CSVIRGSYNEQFF. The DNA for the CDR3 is TGCAGCGTCATCCGCGGGTCCTACAATGAGCAGTTCTTC.

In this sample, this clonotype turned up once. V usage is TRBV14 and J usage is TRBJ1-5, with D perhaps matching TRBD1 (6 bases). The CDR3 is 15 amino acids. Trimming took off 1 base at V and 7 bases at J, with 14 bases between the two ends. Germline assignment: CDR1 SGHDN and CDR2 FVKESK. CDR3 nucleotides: TGTGCCAGCAGCCAAGGCCTGGGGGGGGCCCAGCCCCAGCATTTT. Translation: CASSQGLGGAQPQHF.

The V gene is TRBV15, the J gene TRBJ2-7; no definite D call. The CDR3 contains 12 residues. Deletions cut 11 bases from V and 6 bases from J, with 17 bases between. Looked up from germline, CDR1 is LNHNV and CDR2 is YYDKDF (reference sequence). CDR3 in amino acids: CAASLGPLEQYF. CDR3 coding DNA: TGTGCCGCTAGTCTAGGACCCCTCGAGCAGTACTTC.

The CDR3 coding sequence is TGTGCCAGCAGCGTAGGTACGCAAGAGACCCAGTACTTC. Amino acid sequence: CASSVGTQETQYF. The J gene is TRBJ2-5, the V gene TRBV9; D is unclear. The CDR3 has 13 amino acids. Trimming left V 0 bases short and J 2 bases short, with 5 bases between. The germline gives CDR1 SGDLS, CDR2 YYNGEE.

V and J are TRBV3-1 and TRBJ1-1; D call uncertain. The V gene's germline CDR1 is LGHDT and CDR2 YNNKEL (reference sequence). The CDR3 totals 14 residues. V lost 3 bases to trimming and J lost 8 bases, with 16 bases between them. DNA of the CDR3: TGTGCCAGCAGCCAGAGAGTAACTGCAGAAGAAGCTTTCTTT. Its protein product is CASSQRVTAEEAFF.

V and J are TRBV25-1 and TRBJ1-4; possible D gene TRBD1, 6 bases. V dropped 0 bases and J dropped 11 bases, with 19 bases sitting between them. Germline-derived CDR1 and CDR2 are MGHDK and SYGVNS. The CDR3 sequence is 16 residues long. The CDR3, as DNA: TGTGCCAGCAGTGAATATAGTGGACAGTCGAACTCTAAACTGTTTTTT. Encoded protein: CASSEYSGQSNSKLFF.

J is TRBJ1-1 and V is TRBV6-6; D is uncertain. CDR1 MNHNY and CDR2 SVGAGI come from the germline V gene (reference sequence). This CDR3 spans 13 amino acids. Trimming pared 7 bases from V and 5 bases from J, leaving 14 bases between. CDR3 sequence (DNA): TGTGCCAGCACCATTGGACTACGGACTGAAGCTTTCTTT. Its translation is CASTIGLRTEAFF.

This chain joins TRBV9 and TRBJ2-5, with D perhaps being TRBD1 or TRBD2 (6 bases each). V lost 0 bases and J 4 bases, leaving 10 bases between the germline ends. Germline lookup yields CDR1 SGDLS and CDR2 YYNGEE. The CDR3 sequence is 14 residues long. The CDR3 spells CASSVVGGGETQYF. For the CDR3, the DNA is TGTGCCAGCAGCGTAGTAGGGGGAGGAGAGACCCAGTACTTC.

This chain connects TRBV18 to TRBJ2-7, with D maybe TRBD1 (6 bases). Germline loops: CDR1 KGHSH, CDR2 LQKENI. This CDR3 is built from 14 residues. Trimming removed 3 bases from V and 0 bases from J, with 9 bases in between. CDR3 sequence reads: CASSPRGRSYEQYF. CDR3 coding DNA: TGTGCCAGCTCACCCAGGGGACGCTCCTACGAGCAGTACTTC.

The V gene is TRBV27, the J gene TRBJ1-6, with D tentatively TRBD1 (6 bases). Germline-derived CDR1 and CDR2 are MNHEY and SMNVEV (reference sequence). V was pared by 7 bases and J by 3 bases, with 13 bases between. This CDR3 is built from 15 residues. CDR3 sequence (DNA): TGTGCCAGCAAAGACTGGACAGTCTATAATTCACCCCTCCACTTT. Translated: CASKDWTVYNSPLHF.

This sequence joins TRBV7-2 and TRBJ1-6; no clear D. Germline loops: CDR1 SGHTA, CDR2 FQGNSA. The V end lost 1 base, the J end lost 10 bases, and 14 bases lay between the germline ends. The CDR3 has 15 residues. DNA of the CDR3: TGTGCCAGCAGCTTAGTAGGGCAAGGGCAATCACCCCTCCACTTT. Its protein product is CASSLVGQGQSPLHF. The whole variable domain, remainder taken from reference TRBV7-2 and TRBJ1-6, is GAGVSQSPSNKVTEKGKDVELRCDPISGHTALYWYRQSLGQGLEFLIYFQGNSAPDKSGLPSDRFSAERTGGSVSTLTIQRTQQEDSAVYLCASSLVGQGQSPLHFGNGTRLTVT.

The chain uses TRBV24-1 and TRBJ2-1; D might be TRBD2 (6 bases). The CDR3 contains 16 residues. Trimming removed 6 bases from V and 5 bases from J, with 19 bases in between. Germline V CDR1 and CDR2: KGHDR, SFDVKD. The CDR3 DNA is TGTGCCACCAGTAGTAACGGGGCGGGAAAACACAATGAGCAGTTCTTC. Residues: CATSSNGAGKHNEQFF.

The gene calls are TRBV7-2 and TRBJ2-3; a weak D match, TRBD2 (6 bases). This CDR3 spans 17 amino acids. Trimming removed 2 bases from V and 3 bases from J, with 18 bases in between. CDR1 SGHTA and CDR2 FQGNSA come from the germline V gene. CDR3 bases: TGTGCCAGCAGCTTAAGTCCGGCAGCCCGGGGGACAGATACGCAGTATTTT. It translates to CASSLSPAARGTDTQYF.

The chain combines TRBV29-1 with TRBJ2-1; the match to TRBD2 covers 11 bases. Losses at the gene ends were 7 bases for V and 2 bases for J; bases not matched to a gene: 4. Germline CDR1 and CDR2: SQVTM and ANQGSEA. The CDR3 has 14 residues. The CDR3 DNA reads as TGCAGCGGGGGACTAGCGGTTCCCTACAATGAGCAGTTCTTC. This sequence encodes CSGGLAVPYNEQFF.

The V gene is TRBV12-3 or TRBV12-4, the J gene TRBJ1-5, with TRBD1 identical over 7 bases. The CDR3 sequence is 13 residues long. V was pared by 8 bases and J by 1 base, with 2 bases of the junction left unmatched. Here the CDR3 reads CASQGQSNQPQHF. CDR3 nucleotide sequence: TGTGCCAGCCAGGGACAGAGCAATCAGCCCCAGCATTTT.

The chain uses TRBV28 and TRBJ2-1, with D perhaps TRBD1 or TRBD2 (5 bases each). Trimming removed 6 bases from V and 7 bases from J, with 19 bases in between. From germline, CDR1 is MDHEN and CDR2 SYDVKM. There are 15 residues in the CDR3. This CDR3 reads CASSPYRTGRNEQFF. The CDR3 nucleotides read TGTGCCAGCAGCCCTTATAGGACGGGACGAAATGAGCAGTTCTTC. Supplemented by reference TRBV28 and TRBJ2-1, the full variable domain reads DVKVTQSSRYLVKRTGEKVFLECVQDMDHENMFWYRQDPGLGLRLIYFSYDVKMKEKGDIPEGYSVSREKKERFSLILESASTNQTSMYLCASSPYRTGRNEQFFGPGTRLTVL.